The source of this T cell receptor beta chain is a study of blood T cell repertoires in COVID-19 (TCRdb year 2020). Broadly, across the study: The collaborator samples originated in the United States, Italy and Spain and spanned the acute and convalescent phases of COVID-19. Nearly every sample came with metadata listing a de-identified subject ID, COVID-19 status, age in years and sex. The repertoires were released in a freely available public database intended as a resource for research on the immune response to SARS-CoV-2. The prospective study material was composed of cDNA or gDNA derived from T cells, B-cell-depleted T cells, or PBMCs. Deeply sampled blood TCRbeta repertoires from subjects exposed to, actively infected with, or recovered from COVID-19 were included in the dataset. Where HLA class I and class II types were available, the types were taken from metadata supplied by the sample provider, not from assay-based typing. Samples were obtained from the ongoing ImmuneRACE study (first 160 participants) and from over a thousand subjects provided by 6 global collaborators. Results the study describes overall, beyond this receptor: Clinical and demographic metadata were provided uncurated, with the amount varying by source and participant.

The germline V gene specifies MNHEY as CDR1 and SVGAGI as CDR2. The junction shows trimming of 6 bases on V and 1 base on J, plus 10 bases between the germline ends. The CDR3 sequence holds 14 residues, the cysteine and phenylalanine included. CDR3 DNA only is kept here, 42 bases in frame from base 1. The immunoSEQ Assay, a bias-controlled multiplex PCR, was used to amplify TCRbeta CDR3 regions from genomic DNA. Concerning the study's data processing: Nucleated cell counts per sample were estimated from amplification of reference gene primers within the assay. To quantify the absolute abundance of each unique TCRbeta CDR3 rearrangement, sequence reads were collapsed and filtered. Productive Simpson clonality was computed per sample as the square root of Simpson's diversity index over productive rearrangements. TCRdb stores this immuneACCESS table with in-frame sequences only. Part of the clones is absent; in the studies checked, under half of the shortfall reflects unresolved V genes, and no reason is known for the rest. V, J and clone size are those of that table, while D and trimming were read from the DNA. The sample records roughly 68,000 clones, about nine tenths of which are singletons. Clones ranked in the top ten supply around 0.52% of the sample.

The count of this clone is one. Its antigen specificity is not known. The sample holds no much larger clone one base away, and base qualities are not on file. One collaborating source in Seattle enrolled patients during active infection and followed them longitudinally through the course of disease. Whole blood was collected in K2EDTA tubes by collaborating institutions according to the institutions' own protocols. For TCRbeta analysis, collaborators shipped samples in one of three forms: frozen whole blood, isolated PBMCs, or DNA extracted from either of those sample types. Sequenced sample: peripheral blood. The source is a man in his forties or fifties with COVID-19, enrolled during active disease. The chain couples TRBV6-5 to TRBJ1-5; TRBD1 might be the D gene, on 5 matching bases. The CDR3 protein: CASSSPGSNQPQHF. The sequenced DNA: TGTGCCAGCAGCTCCCCAGGGAGCAATCAGCCCCAGCATTTT.